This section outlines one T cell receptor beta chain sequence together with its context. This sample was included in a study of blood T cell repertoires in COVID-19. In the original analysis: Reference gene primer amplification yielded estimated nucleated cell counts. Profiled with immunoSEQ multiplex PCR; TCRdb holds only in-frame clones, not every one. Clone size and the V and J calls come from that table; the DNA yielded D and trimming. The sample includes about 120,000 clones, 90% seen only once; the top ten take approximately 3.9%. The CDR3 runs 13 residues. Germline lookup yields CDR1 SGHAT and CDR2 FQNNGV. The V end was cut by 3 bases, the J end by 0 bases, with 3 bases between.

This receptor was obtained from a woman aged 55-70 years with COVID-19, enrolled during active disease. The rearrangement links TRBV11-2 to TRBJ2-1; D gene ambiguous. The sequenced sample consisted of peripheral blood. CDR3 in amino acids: CASSFSSYNEQFF. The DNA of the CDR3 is TGTGCCAGCAGCTTCAGCTCCTACAATGAGCAGTTCTTC.